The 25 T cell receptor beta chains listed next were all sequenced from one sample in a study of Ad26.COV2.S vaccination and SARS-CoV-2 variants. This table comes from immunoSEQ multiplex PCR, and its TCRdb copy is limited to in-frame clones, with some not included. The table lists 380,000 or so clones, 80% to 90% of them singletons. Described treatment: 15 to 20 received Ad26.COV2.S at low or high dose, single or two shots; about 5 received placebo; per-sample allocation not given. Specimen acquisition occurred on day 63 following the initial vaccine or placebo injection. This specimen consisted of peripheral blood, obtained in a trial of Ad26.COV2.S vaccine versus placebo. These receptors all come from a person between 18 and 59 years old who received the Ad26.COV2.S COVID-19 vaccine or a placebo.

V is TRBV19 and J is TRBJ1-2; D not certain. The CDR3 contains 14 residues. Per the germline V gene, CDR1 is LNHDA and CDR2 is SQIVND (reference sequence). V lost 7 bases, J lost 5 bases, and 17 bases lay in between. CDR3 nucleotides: TGTGCCAGTAACTGGGTGGGAGGAGAATATGGCTACACCTTC. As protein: CASNWVGGEYGYTF.

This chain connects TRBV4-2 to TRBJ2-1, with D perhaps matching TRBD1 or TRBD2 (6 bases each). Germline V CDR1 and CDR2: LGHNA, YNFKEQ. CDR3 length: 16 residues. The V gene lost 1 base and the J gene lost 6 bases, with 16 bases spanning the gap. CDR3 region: CASSQGLQGGPNEQFF. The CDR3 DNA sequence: TGTGCCAGCAGCCAAGGTCTACAGGGAGGTCCCAATGAGCAGTTCTTC.

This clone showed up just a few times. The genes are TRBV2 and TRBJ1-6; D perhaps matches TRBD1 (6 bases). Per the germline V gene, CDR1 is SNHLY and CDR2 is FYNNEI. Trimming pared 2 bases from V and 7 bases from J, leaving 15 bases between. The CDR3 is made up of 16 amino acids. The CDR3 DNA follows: TGTGCCAGCAGTGAAATGAGGGGGGTACTAAATTCACCCCTCCACTTT. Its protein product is CASSEMRGVLNSPLHF.

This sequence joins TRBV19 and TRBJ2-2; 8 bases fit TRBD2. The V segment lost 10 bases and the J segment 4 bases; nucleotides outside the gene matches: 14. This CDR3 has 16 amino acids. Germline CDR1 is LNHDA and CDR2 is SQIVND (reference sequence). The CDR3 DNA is TGTGCCACTTGGAAAGCGGGAGCCGGCGGCACCGGGGAGCTGTTTTTT. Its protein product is CATWKAGAGGTGELFF.

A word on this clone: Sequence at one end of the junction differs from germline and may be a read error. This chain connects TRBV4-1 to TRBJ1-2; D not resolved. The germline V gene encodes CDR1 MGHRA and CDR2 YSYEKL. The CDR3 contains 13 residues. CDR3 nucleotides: TGCGCCAGCAGTCAAGTCAGTTACTATGGCTACACCTTC. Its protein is CASSQVSYYGYTF.

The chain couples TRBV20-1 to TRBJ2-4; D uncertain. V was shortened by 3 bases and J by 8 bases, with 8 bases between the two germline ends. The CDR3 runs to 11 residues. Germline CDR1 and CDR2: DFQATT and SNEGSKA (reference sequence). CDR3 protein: CSASMGYIQYF. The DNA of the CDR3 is TGCAGTGCTAGTATGGGTTACATTCAGTACTTC.

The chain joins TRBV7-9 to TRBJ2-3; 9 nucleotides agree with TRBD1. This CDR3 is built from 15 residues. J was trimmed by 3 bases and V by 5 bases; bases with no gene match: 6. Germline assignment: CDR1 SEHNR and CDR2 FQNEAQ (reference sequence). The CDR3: CASSPRQGETDTQYF. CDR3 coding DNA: TGTGCCAGCAGCCCACGACAGGGGGAGACAGATACGCAGTATTTT.

The CDR3 DNA reads TGTGCCATCAGGGATTGGACAGGGAGCTCCTATAATTCACCCCTCCACTTT. This translates into CAIRDWTGSSYNSPLHF. The V call is TRBV10-3, the J call TRBJ1-6; 8 bases align to TRBD1. Germline CDR1 is ENHRY and CDR2 is SYGVKD. The CDR3 sequence is 17 residues long. With V trimmed by 6 bases and J by 0 bases, 7 bases remained unmatched.

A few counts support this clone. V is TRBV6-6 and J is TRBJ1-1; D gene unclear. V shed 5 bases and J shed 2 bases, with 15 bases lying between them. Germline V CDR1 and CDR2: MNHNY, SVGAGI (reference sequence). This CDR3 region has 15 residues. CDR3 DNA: TGTGCCAGCAGTCGATACCAAACTGCCAACACTGAAGCTTTCTTT. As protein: CASSRYQTANTEAFF.

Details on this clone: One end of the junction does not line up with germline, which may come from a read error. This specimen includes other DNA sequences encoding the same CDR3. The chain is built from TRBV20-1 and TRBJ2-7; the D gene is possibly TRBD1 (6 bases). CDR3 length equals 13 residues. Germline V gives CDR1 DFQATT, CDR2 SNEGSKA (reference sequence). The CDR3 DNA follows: TGCAGTGCTAGTTTGGGGGCCCCAGACGAGCAGTACTTT. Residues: CSASLGAPDEQYF.

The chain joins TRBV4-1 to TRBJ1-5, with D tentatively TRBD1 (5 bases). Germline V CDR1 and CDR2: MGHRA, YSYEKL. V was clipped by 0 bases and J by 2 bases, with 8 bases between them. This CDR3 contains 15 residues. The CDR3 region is CASSQETGGNQPQHF. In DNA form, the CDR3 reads TGCGCCAGCAGCCAAGAAACGGGGGGCAATCAGCCCCAGCATTTT.

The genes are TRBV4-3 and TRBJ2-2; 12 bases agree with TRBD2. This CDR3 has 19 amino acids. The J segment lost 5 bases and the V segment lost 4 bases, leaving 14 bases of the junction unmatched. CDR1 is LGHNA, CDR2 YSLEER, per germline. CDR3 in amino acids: CASSPTGASGGEGTGELFF. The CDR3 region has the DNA TGCGCCAGCAGCCCCACCGGTGCTAGCGGGGGGGAGGGTACCGGGGAGCTGTTTTTT.

In DNA form, the CDR3 reads TGTGCCAGCAGTTACTCGCTTAAAGCTTTCTTT. It translates to CASSYSLKAFF. The rearrangement uses TRBV6-5 and TRBJ1-1; D ambiguous. The CDR3 runs 11 residues. The V and J ends lost 0 bases and 9 bases respectively, with 5 bases between them. CDR1 and CDR2 (germline): MNHEY, SVGAGI.

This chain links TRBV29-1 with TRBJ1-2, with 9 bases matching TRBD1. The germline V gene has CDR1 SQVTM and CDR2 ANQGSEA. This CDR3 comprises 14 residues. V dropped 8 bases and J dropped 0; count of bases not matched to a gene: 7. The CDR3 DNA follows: TGCAGCCTACGGGACAGGGAAGCTAACTATGGCTACACCTTC. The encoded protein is CSLRDREANYGYTF. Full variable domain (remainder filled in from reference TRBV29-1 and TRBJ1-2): SAVISQKPSRDICQRGTSLTIQCQVDSQVTMMFWYRQQPGQSLTLIATANQGSEATYESGFVIDKFPISRPNLTFSTLTVSNMSPEDSSIYLCSLRDREANYGYTFGSGTRLTVV.

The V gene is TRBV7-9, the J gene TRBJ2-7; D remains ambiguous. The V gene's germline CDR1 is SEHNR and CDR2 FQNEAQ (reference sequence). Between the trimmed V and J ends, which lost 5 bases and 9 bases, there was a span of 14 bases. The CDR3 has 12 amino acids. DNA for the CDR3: TGTGCCAGCAGCGTGGACGGTCTAGGGCAGTACTTC. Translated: CASSVDGLGQYF.

Written as DNA, the CDR3 is TGTGCCAGCAGCTCATGGACCGGCTCCTACGAGCAGTACTTC. It codes for CASSSWTGSYEQYF. The chain combines TRBV11-3 with TRBJ2-7, with D unclear. Germline V gene sequence: CDR1 SGHNT, CDR2 YENEEA. V gave up 4 bases and J gave up 0 bases, with 10 bases separating them. The CDR3 covers 14 residues.

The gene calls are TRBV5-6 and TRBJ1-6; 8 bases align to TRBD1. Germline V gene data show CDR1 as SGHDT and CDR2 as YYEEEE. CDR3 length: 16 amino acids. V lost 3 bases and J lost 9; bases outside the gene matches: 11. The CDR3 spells CASSSTLWTGPSPLHF. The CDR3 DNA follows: TGTGCCAGCAGCTCGACCTTGTGGACAGGGCCTTCACCCCTCCACTTT. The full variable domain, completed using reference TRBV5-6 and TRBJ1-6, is DAGVTQSPTHLIKTRGQQVTLRCSPKSGHDTVSWYQQALGQGPQFIFQYYEEEERQRGNFPDRFSGHQFPNYSSELNVNALLLGDSALYLCASSSTLWTGPSPLHFGNGTRLTVT.

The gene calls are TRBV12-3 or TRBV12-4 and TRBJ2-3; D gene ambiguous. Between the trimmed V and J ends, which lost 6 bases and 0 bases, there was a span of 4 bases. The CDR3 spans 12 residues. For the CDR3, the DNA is TGTGCCAGCAGAACTAGCACAGATACGCAGTATTTT. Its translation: CASRTSTDTQYF.

This CDR3 is CASSPVDFQETQYF. The CDR3 DNA is TGTGCCAGCAGCCCGGTGGACTTTCAAGAGACCCAGTACTTC. This sequence joins TRBV7-9 and TRBJ2-5; a possible D gene is TRBD2 (5 bases). This CDR3 comprises 14 residues. CDR1 and CDR2 (germline): SEHNR, FQNEAQ (reference sequence). V shed 5 bases and J shed 2 bases, with 12 bases lying between them.

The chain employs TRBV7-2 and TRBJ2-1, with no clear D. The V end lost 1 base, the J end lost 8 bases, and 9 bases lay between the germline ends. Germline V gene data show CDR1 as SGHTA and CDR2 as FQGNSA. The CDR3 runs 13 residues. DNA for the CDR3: TGTGCCAGCAGCTTAGGGCCAAAGGATGAGCAGTTCTTC. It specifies CASSLGPKDEQFF.

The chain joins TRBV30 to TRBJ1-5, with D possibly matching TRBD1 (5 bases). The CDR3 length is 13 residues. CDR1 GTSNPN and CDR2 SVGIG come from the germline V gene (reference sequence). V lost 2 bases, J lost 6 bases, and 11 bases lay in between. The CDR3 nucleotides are TGTGCCTGGAGTTGGGGCGGAGGTCAGCCCCAGCATTTT. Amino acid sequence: CAWSWGGGQPQHF.

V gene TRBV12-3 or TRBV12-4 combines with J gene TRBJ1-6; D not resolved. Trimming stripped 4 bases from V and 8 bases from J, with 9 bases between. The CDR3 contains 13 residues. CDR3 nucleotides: TGTGCCAGCAGTTGGGAGCGGGATTCACCCCTCCACTTT. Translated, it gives CASSWERDSPLHF.

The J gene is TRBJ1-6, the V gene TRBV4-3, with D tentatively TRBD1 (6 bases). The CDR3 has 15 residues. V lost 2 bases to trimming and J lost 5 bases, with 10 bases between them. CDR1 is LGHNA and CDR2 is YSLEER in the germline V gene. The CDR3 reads CASSQSRGNNSPLHF. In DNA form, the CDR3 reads TGCGCCAGCAGCCAAAGCAGGGGCAATAATTCACCCCTCCACTTT.

CDR3 region: CASSLVSAAVGSYEQYF. Written as DNA, the CDR3 is TGTGCCAGCAGCTTGGTTAGTGCCGCCGTAGGCTCCTACGAGCAGTACTTC. The chain combines TRBV5-5 with TRBJ2-7; unclear D gene. V was trimmed by 0 bases and J by 0 bases, leaving 16 bases between them. This CDR3 is 17 amino acids long. CDR1 is SGHKS, CDR2 YYEKEE, per germline (reference sequence).

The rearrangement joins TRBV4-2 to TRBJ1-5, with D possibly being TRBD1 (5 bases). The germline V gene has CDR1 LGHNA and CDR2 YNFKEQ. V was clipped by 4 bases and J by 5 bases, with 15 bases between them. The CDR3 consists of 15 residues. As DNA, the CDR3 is TGTGCCAGCAGCCGCGGCAGGGTCGCAGATCAGCCCCAGCATTTT. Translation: CASSRGRVADQPQHF.